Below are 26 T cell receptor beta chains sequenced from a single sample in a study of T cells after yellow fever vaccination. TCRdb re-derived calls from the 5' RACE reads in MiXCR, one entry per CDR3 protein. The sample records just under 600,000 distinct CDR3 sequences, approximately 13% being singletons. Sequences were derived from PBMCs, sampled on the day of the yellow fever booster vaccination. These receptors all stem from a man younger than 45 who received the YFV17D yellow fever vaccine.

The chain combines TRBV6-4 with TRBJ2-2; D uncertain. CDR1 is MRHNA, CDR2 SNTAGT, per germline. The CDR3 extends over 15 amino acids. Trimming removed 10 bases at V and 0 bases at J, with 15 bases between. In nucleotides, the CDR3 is TGTGCCACGCGAGCGCAGCCATCGAACACCGGGGAGCTGTTTTTT. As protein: CATRAQPSNTGELFF.

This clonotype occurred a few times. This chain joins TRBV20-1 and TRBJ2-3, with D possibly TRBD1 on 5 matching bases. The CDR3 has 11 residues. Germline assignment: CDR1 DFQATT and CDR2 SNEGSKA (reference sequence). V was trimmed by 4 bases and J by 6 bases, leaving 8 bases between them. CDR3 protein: CSATRQDTQYF. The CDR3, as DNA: TGCAGTGCTACCCGACAGGATACGCAGTATTTT.

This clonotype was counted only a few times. This chain's CDR3 is CASSFLGQGKTDTEAFF. The CDR3 DNA sequence: TGTGCCAGCAGTTTTTTGGGACAGGGAAAAACTGACACTGAAGCTTTCTTT. The chain has TRBV27 and TRBJ1-1; 9 bases are a match to TRBD1. The CDR3 contains 17 residues. Germline CDR1 and CDR2: MNHEY and SMNVEV (reference sequence). V was pared by 3 bases and J by 3 bases, with 11 bases of the junction left unmatched.

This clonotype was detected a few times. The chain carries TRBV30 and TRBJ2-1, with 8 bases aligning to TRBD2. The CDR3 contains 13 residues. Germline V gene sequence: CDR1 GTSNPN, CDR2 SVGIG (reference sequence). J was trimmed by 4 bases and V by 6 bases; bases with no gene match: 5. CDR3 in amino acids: CACGGAGYNEQFF. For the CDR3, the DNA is TGTGCCTGCGGGGGGGCGGGTTACAATGAGCAGTTCTTC.

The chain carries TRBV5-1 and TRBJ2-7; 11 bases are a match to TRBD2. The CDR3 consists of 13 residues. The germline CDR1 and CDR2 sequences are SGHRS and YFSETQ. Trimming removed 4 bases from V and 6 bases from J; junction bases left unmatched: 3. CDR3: CASSVGTSGEQYF. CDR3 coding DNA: TGCGCCAGCAGCGTCGGGACTAGCGGCGAGCAGTACTTC.

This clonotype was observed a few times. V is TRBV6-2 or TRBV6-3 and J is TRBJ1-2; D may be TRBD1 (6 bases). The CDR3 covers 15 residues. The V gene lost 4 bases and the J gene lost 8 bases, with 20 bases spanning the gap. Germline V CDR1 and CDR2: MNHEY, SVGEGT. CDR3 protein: CASSWKAGTRGGYTF. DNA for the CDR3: TGTGCCAGCAGTTGGAAAGCCGGGACAAGAGGGGGCTACACCTTC.

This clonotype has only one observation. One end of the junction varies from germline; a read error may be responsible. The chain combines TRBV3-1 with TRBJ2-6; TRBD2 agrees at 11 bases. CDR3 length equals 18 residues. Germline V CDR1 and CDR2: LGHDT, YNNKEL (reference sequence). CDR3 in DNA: TGTGCCTGCAGCCGTGTTAGCGGGAGGGCCTCTGGGGCCAACGTCCTGACTTTC. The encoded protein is CACSRVSGRASGANVLTF. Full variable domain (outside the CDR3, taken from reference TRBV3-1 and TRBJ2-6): DTAVSQTPKYLVTQMGNDKSIKCEQNLGHDTMYWYKQDSKKFLKIMFSYNNKELIINETVPNRFSPKSPDKAHLNLHINSLELGDSAVYFCACSRVSGRASGANVLTFGAGSRLTVL.

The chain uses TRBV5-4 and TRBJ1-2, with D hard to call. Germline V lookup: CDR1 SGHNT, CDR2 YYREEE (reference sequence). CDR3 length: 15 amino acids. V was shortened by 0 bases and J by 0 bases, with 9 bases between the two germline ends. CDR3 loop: CASSLEVRSNYGYTF. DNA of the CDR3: TGTGCCAGCAGCTTGGAGGTCAGATCTAACTATGGCTACACCTTC.

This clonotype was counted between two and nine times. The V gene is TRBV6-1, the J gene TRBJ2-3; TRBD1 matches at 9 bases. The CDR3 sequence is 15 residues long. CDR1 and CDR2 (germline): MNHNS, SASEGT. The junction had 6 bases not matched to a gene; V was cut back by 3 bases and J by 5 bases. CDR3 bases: TGTGCCAGCAGTGATCGGGACAGGGCCATAGATACGCAGTATTTT. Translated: CASSDRDRAIDTQYF.

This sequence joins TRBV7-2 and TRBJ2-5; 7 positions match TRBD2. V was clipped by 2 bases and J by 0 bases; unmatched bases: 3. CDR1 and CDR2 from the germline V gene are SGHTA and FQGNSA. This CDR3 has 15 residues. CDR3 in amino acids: CASSLYGGNQETQYF. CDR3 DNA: TGTGCCAGCAGCTTATACGGGGGGAACCAAGAGACCCAGTACTTC.

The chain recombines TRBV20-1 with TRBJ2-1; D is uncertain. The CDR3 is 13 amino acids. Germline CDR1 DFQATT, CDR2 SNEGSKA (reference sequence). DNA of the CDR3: TGCAGCGCACGCCGGGTCAACTACAATGAGCAGTTCTTC. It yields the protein CSARRVNYNEQFF.

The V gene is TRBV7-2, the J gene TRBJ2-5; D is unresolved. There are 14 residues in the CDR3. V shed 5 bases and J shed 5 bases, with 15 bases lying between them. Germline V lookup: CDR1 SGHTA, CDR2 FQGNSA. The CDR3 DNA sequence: TGTGCCAGCAGCCGCATCCGATTGGGGGAGACCCAGTACTTC. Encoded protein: CASSRIRLGETQYF.

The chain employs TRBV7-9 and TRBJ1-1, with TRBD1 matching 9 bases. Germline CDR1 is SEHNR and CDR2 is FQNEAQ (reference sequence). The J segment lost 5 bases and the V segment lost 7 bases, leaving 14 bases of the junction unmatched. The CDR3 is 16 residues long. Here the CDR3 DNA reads TGTGCCAGCACTCCACTTGGGGGACAGGGTGTTACTGAAGCTTTCTTT. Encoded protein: CASTPLGGQGVTEAFF.

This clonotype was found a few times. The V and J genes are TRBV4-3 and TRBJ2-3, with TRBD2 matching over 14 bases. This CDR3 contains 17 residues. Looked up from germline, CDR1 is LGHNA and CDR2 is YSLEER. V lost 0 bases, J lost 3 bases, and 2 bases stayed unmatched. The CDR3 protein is CASSQEGLAGETDTQYF. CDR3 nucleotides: TGCGCCAGCAGCCAAGAGGGACTAGCGGGGGAGACAGATACGCAGTATTTT.

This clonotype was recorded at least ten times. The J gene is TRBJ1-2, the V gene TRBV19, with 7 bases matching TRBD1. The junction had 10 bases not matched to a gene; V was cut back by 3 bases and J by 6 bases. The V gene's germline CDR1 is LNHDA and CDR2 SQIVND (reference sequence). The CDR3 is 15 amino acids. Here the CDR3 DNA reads TGTGCCAGTAGTATTTTGTTGGACAGGCTTGATGGCTACACCTTC. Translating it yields CASSILLDRLDGYTF.

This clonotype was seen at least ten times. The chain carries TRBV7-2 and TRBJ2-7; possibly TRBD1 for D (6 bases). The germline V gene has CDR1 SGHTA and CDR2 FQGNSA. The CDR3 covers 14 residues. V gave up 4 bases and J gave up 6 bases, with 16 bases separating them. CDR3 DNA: TGTGCCAGCAGCTCGACAGGACGTCCTGTCGAGCAGTACTTC. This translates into CASSSTGRPVEQYF.

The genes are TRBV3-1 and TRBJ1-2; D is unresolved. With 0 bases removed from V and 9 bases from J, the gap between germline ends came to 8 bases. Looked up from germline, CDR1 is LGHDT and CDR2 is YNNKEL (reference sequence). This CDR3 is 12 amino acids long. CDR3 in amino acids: CASSQEGTRYTF. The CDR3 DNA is TGTGCCAGCAGCCAAGAGGGCACCCGCTACACCTTC.

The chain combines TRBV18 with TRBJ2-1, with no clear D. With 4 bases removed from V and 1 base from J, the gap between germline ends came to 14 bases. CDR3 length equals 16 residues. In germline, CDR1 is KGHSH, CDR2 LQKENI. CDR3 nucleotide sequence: TGTGCCAGCTCACTCTCCAGGACGTTGTCCTACAATGAGCAGTTCTTC. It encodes CASSLSRTLSYNEQFF. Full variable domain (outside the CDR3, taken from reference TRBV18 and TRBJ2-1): NAGVMQNPRHLVRRRGQEARLRCSPMKGHSHVYWYRQLPEEGLKFMVYLQKENIIDESGMPKERFSAEFPKEGPSILRIQQVVRGDSAAYFCASSLSRTLSYNEQFFGPGTRLTVL.

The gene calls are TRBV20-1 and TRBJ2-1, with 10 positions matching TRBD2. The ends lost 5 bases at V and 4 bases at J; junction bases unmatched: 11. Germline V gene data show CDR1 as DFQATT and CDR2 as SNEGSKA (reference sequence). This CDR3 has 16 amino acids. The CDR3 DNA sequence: TGCAGTGCTTCTTATACCGGGACTAGCGCTTACAATGAGCAGTTCTTC. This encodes CSASYTGTSAYNEQFF.

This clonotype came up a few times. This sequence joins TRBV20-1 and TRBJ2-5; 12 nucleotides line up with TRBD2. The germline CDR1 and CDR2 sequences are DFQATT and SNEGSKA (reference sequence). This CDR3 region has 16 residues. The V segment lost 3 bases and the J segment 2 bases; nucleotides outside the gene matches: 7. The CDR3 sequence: CSARATSGRRQETQYF. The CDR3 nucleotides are TGCAGTGCTAGGGCGACTAGCGGGAGAAGGCAAGAGACCCAGTACTTC.

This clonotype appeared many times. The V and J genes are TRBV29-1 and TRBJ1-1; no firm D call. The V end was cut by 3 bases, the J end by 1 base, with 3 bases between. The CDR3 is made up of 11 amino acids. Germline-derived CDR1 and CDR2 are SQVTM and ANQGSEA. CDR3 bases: TGCAGCGTTGAGGGGAACACTGAAGCTTTCTTT. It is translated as CSVEGNTEAFF.

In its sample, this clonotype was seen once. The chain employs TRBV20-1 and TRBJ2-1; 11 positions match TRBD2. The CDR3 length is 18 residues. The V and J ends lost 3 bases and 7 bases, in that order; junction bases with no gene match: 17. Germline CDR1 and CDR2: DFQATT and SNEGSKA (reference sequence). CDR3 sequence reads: CSASAPLGLADIWNEQFF. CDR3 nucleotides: TGCAGTGCTAGCGCGCCCCTGGGACTAGCGGACATATGGAATGAGCAGTTCTTC.

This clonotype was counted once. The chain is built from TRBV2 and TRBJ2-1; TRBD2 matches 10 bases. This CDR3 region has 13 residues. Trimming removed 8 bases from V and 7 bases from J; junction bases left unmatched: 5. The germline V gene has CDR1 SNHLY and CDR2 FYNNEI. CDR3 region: CASVTSGKNEQFF. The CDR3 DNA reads TGTGCCAGCGTAACTAGCGGGAAAAATGAGCAGTTCTTC.

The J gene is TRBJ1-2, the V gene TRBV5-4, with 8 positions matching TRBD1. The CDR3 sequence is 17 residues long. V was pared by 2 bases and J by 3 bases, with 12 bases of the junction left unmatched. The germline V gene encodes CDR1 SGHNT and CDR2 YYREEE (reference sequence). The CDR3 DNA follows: TGTGCCAGCAGCTTATGGTTTGGGCAGGGGGCCGACTATGGCTACACCTTC. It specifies CASSLWFGQGADYGYTF.

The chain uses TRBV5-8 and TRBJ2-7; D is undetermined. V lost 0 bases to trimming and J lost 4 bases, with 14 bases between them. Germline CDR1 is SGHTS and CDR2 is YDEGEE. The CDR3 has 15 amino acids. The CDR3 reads CASSLGVGLFYEQYF. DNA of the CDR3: TGTGCCAGCAGCTTGGGTGTAGGGTTATTTTACGAGCAGTACTTC.

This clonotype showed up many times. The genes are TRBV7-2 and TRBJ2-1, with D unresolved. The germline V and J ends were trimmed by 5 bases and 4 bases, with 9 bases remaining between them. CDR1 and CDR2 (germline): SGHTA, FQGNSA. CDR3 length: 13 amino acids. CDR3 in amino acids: CASSGELYNEQFF. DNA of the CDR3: TGTGCCAGCAGCGGCGAGTTGTACAATGAGCAGTTCTTC.